This T cell receptor beta chain was recorded in a study of blood T cell repertoires in COVID-19. Sequencing used immunoSEQ multiplex PCR; TCRdb keeps in-frame clones, though not all of them. There are around 160,000 clones in the sample; around four fifths occur only once, and around 3.1% lies in the top ten. This CDR3 spans 15 amino acids. Trimming removed 4 bases at V and 6 bases at J, with 18 bases between. Germline CDR1 LGHDT, CDR2 YNNKEL (reference sequence). The clonotype was recovered from a woman in her thirties or forties with active or convalescent COVID-19. The rearrangement links TRBV3-1 (or the pseudogene TRBV3-2) to TRBJ1-1; a weak D match, TRBD1 (6 bases). Sample: peripheral blood. CDR3 in amino acids: CASSLVGAGASEAFF. The CDR3 bases are TGTGCCAGCAGCCTCGTGGGGGCAGGGGCCTCTGAAGCTTTCTTT.